The present T cell receptor beta chain was sequenced within a study of shared clonotypes between healthy human individuals. Notes on the study in general: The donor pool, a small one, limited the genetic and exposure-history diversity represented. Clonotypes not shared had lower generation probabilities than those common to all four donors.

This clone was seen just once. Its antigen is undetermined. Losses at the gene ends were 5 bases for V and 2 bases for J; bases not matched to a gene: 16. The CDR3 loop spans 18 amino acids. Germline V gene data show CDR1 as SGHAT and CDR2 as FQDESV (reference sequence). The assay was immunoSEQ multiplex PCR, and TCRdb's table has in-frame clones only and misses some. This sample carries millions of clones, approximately 94% of them seen once, and the ten largest clones take 1.5% to 2%. Naive CD8 cells comprised CD45RO-negative, CCR7-positively selected cells, excluding terminally differentiated effector memory CD45RA+ cells.

Sequenced sample: naive CD8+ T cells from PBMCs. The sequence came from a young man in good health. Some clones in this sample may be carry-over from other donors' samples. V gene TRBV11-1 combines with J gene TRBJ2-3; 7 bases are a match to TRBD2. In DNA, the CDR3 is TGTGCCAGCAGCCCTACCCGACTAGCCGATTCCACCACAGATACGCAGTATTTT. Translation: CASSPTRLADSTTDTQYF.